One sample yielded the 8 T cell receptor beta chains listed below, sequenced in a study of CD8 T cells in ankylosing spondylitis. TCRdb ran MiXCR on the 5' RACE reads and lists one entry per CDR3 protein. Altogether some 250,000 distinct CDR3 sequences are present, about 24% being singletons, with the ten largest covering 0.61%. Sequencing was done on a sample of blood, either unsorted or a sorted T cell fraction (not recorded which). The receptors shown here come from a male donor with ankylosing spondylitis or in good health (not recorded which).

Comments on this clonotype: A much larger clone is a single base away; this may be a read error. The chain couples TRBV6-1 to TRBJ2-3; D unclear. The CDR3 sequence is 15 residues long. V was clipped by 6 bases and J by 5 bases, with 18 bases between them. Germline assignment: CDR1 MNHNS and CDR2 SASEGT. In DNA form, the CDR3 reads TGTGCCAGCAGGATTGGGCGGTCTCAAGTAGATACGCAGTATTTT. Translating gives CASRIGRSQVDTQYF.

This clonotype was counted between two and nine times. The V and J genes are TRBV9 and TRBJ2-1; 9 nucleotides line up with TRBD2. The CDR3 totals 15 residues. CDR1 is SGDLS, CDR2 YYNGEE, per germline. V dropped 0 bases and J dropped 5; count of bases not matched to a gene: 3. The CDR3 sequence: CASSVEIAGDNEQFF. As DNA, the CDR3 is TGTGCCAGCAGCGTAGAGATAGCGGGGGACAATGAGCAGTTCTTC.

This clonotype was picked up many times. J is TRBJ1-6 and V is TRBV5-5; maybe TRBD1 (6 bases). Germline CDR1 reads SGHKS; CDR2 reads YYEKEE (reference sequence). Trimming removed 3 bases at V and 4 bases at J, with 17 bases between. The CDR3 runs 17 residues. CDR3 DNA: TGTGCCAGCAGCTCTGATCCCGGGGGCAGATATAATTCACCCCTCCACTTT. Translation: CASSSDPGGRYNSPLHF. Full variable domain (outside the CDR3, taken from reference TRBV5-5 and TRBJ1-6): DAGVTQSPTHLIKTRGQQVTLRCSPISGHKSVSWYQQVLGQGPQFIFQYYEKEERGRGNFPDRFSARQFPNYSSELNVNALLLGDSALYLCASSSDPGGRYNSPLHFGNGTRLTVT.

There are many counts of this clonotype. The V gene is TRBV25-1, the J gene TRBJ2-1, with a tentative D call TRBD2 (6 bases). Germline loops: CDR1 MGHDK, CDR2 SYGVNS. The CDR3 is made up of 14 amino acids. V lost 8 bases to trimming and J lost 6 bases, with 17 bases between them. The CDR3 DNA sequence: TGTGCCAGCTCCCCCGCGCGACTAGTCAATGAGCAGTTCTTC. Its translation is CASSPARLVNEQFF.

The chain has TRBV2 and TRBJ2-3; 9 bases match TRBD1. Germline CDR1 SNHLY, CDR2 FYNNEI. After removal of 6 bases from V and 4 bases from J, the junction contained 14 bases not matched to a gene. The CDR3 covers 17 residues. CDR3 DNA: TGTGCCAGCAGATCACCGCCGGGACAGGGAGTACCAGATACGCAGTATTTT. Translation: CASRSPPGQGVPDTQYF. The full variable domain, rest sourced from reference TRBV2 and TRBJ2-3, is EPEVTQTPSHQVTQMGQEVILRCVPISNHLYFYWYRQILGQKVEFLVSFYNNEISEKSEIFDDQFSVERPDGSNFTLKIRSTKLEDSAMYFCASRSPPGQGVPDTQYFGPGTRLTVL.

The rearrangement uses TRBV6-5 and TRBJ1-1, with TRBD1 matching over 8 bases. CDR3 length: 12 residues. With V trimmed by 6 bases and J by 6 bases, 3 bases remained unmatched. The germline V gene encodes CDR1 MNHEY and CDR2 SVGAGI. The DNA of the CDR3 is TGTGCCAGCAGGAGGACAGGGTCTGAAGCTTTCTTT. Protein: CASRRTGSEAFF.

Many counts were recorded for this clonotype. The CDR3 nucleotides are TGCAGTGGGAGAGAAGCCGGCAATGAGCAGTTCTTC. It codes for CSGREAGNEQFF. The chain couples TRBV20-1 to TRBJ2-1; D is unresolved. Trimming removed 7 bases at V and 6 bases at J, with 13 bases between. This CDR3 spans 12 amino acids. Germline CDR1 is DFQATT and CDR2 is SNEGSKA (reference sequence).

This clonotype showed up many times. The rearrangement links TRBV28 to TRBJ1-2; weak D call: TRBD1 (5 bases). This CDR3 is 13 amino acids long. Germline assignment: CDR1 MDHEN and CDR2 SYDVKM. Deletions cut 4 bases from V and 6 bases from J, with 12 bases between. The CDR3 DNA is TGTGCCAGCAGTTCGGGCCCGGGGGATGGCTACACCTTC. Amino acid sequence: CASSSGPGDGYTF.